This T cell receptor (beta chain) is drawn from a study of T cells expressing NK-cell markers. Broader study findings: These clonotypes, the leaders elsewhere, also led the CD3+CD56-NKG2C+ fraction in a handful of donors. Expanded clones of NKG2C+ T cells had an unclear HCMV specificity.

Note on this clonotype: Its specificity is unknown.

From its re-call of the 5' RACE reads, TCRdb lists each CDR3 protein once, without DNA. In total, the table holds about 390,000 distinct CDR3 sequences. CDR3 length: 14 residues. In germline, CDR1 is SGHRS, CDR2 YFSETQ. Sequenced: blood T cells: a sorted CD56 or NKG2C T cell subset, CD4+ or CD8+ T cells, or bulk PBMC T cells (not recorded which). This clonotype was obtained from a woman aged 45-60 years in good health. The chain combines TRBV5-1 with TRBJ2-2; with no DNA, the TCRdb D assignment of TRBD1 cannot be verified. The CDR3 sequence is CASSGGTGLGELFF.